This record looks at one TCR beta chain sequence and its context. TCRdb recomputed calls from the RT-PCR reads with MiXCR, one row per CDR3 protein. Among 650,000 to 800,000 distinct CDR3 sequences listed, 14% were seen once. The germline V and J ends were trimmed by 2 bases and 5 bases, with 12 bases remaining between them. This CDR3 region has 14 residues. CDR1 is SNHLY, CDR2 FYNNEI, per germline. This chain joins TRBV2 and TRBJ1-1; D is ambiguous. The sequenced sample consisted of memory CD4+ T cells from blood. This TCR was recovered from a female donor in good health, serving as a healthy control. CDR3: CASSESRYQTEAFF. In DNA, the CDR3 is TGTGCCAGCAGTGAATCGCGGTACCAGACTGAAGCTTTCTTT.